This TCR beta chain appears in the sequencing data of a study of siplizumab effects on memory and regulatory T cells. Each sample contributed roughly 100,000 TCR templates to the assay. Sequencing was performed with immunoSEQ multiplex PCR; in TCRdb, only in-frame clones are kept and a portion is missing. The sample has some 56,000 clones, around 97% seen once. This TCR derives from a human donor in good health. Source material: naive CD8+ T cells sorted from blood.

The DNA of the CDR3 is TGTGCCAGCAGCAAGCGATTATGGAGGTTCTGGGAAAAAAACATTCAGTACTTC. Translation gives CASSKRLWRFWEKNIQYF. J is TRBJ2-4 and V is TRBV21-1; TRBD2, as called in the table, went unchecked against the DNA. TRBV21-1 is recorded as a pseudogene. The CDR3 is 18 amino acids.